This T cell receptor beta chain was recorded in a study of blood T cell repertoires in COVID-19. Study background: Both acute and convalescent COVID-19 samples were obtained from the United States, Italy and Spain.

Trimming removed 6 bases at V and 2 bases at J, with 13 bases between. Germline V lookup: CDR1 MDHEN, CDR2 SYDVKM. The CDR3 covers 14 residues. Method: immunoSEQ multiplex PCR; TCRdb's copy keeps in-frame clones and lacks some. This sample has 80,000 to 100,000 clones; more than 70% occur once, and the top ten carry roughly 20%. This chain connects TRBV28 to TRBJ1-2; D unclear. The source of this sequence is a woman at least 80 years old in a cohort sampled during active or convalescent COVID-19. The sample was peripheral blood. This CDR3 is CASSLTDTNYGYTF. The CDR3 DNA follows: TGTGCCAGCAGCCTAACCGACACGAACTATGGCTACACCTTC.